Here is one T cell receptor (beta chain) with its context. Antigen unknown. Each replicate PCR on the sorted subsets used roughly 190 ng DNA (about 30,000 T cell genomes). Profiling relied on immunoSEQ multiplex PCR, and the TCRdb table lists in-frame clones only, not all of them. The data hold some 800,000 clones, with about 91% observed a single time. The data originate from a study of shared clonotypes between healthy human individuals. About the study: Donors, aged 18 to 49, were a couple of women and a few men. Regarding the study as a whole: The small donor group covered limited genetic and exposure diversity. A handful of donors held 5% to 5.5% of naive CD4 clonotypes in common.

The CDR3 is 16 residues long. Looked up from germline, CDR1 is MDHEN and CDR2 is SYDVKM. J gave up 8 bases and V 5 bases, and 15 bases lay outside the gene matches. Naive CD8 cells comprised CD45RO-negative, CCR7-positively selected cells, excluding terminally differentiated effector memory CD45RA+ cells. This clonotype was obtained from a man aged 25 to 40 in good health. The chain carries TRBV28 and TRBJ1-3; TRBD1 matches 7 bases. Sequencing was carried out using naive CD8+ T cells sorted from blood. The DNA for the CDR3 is TGTGCCAGCAGTCCGCTCACAGGGGCCACGCCGGACACCATATATTTT. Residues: CASSPLTGATPDTIYF.